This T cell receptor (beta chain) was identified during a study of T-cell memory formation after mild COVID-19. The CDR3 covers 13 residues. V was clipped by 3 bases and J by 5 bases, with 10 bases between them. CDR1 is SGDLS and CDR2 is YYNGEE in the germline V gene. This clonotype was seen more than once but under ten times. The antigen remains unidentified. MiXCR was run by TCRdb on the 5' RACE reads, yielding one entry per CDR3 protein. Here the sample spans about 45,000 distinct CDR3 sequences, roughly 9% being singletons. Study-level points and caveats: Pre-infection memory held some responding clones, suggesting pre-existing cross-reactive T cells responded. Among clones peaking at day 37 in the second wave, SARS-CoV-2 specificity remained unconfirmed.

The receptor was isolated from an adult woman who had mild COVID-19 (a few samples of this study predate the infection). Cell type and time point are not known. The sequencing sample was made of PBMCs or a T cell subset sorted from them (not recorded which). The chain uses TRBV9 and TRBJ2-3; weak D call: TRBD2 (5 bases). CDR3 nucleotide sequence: TGTGCCAGCAGCGCCTCACTAGAAGATACGCAGTATTTT. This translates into CASSASLEDTQYF.